Each of the 9 T cell receptor beta chains below was sequenced from the same sample in a study of identical twins (dated by TCRdb to 2016 to 2017). Receptor libraries were prepared by 5' RACE. This sample was sequenced with an Illumina HiSeq 2000. Through fastp at Q25 and MiXCR, TCRdb rebuilt clones from the public reads, retaining in-frame beta chains. Entries are consolidated by CDR3 protein sequence, retaining the most common genes and DNA. The sample profile shows more than 400,000 distinct CDR3 sequences; around 15% of them were found once. Clones ranked in the top ten supply roughly 0.4% of the sample. This sample was also put to use in a study of yellow fever vaccine responses in identical twins.

Material for sequencing was CD4+ T cells sorted from blood. The source is a woman younger than 30 in good health.

This clonotype was counted ten times or more. One junction end does not reproduce the germline sequence, and a read error may be involved. The chain uses TRBV5-1 and TRBJ2-3; 11 bases are shared with TRBD2. Germline V CDR1 and CDR2: SGHRS, YFSETQ. The CDR3 covers 15 residues. The DNA for the CDR3 is TGTGCCAGCAGTTTAGCGGGAGGGGGCACAGATACGCAGTATTTT. Translation: CASSLAGGGTDTQYF.

In this sample, this clonotype turned up a few times. The CDR3 sequence is CAISDYWTGNTGELFF. The CDR3 DNA sequence: TGTGCCATCAGTGACTACTGGACAGGAAACACCGGGGAGCTGTTTTTT. The chain has TRBV10-3 and TRBJ2-2, with 7 nucleotides matching TRBD1. Germline V CDR1 and CDR2: ENHRY, SYGVKD. The ends lost 3 bases at V and 2 bases at J; junction bases unmatched: 6. There are 16 residues in the CDR3.

Many counts were recorded for this clonotype. The rearrangement links TRBV12-3 or TRBV12-4 to TRBJ1-5; D is perhaps TRBD1 (6 bases). CDR3 length: 14 residues. V was pared by 4 bases and J by 3 bases, with 10 bases between. In nucleotides, the CDR3 is TGTGCCAGCAGTTCAACAGGGAACAATCAGCCCCAGCATTTT. It yields the protein CASSSTGNNQPQHF.

CDR3 in DNA: TGTGCCAGCAGCAGCCACCGCGGGTTTCTCTACGAGCAGTACTTC. It is translated as CASSSHRGFLYEQYF. The V call is TRBV7-8, the J call TRBJ2-7; the D gene is possibly TRBD2 (5 bases). The CDR3 has 15 residues. CDR1 and CDR2 from the germline V gene are SGHVS and FQNEAQ. V dropped 5 bases and J dropped 3 bases, with 17 bases sitting between them.

The chain recombines TRBV7-3 with TRBJ2-7; TRBD1 matches 9 bases. This CDR3 region has 15 residues. The V gene's germline CDR1 is SGHTA and CDR2 FQGTGA. V was pared by 1 base and J by 5 bases, with 6 bases of the junction left unmatched. The CDR3 DNA reads as TGTGCCAGCAGCTTAAGGGGGACAGGGATGGACGAGCAGTACTTC. Translating gives CASSLRGTGMDEQYF.

This clonotype has only a few counts. V gene TRBV29-1 combines with J gene TRBJ2-5; possible D gene TRBD1, 8 bases. CDR3 length: 14 amino acids. Germline V gene data show CDR1 as SQVTM and CDR2 as ANQGSEA. Trimming left V 7 bases short and J 2 bases short, with 17 bases between. DNA for the CDR3: TGCAGCGCTACAGGGGGGGGGCTGCAAGAGACCCAGTACTTC. Its protein is CSATGGGLQETQYF.

This chain links TRBV10-3 with TRBJ2-7, with no clear D. This CDR3 has 13 amino acids. V lost 0 bases to trimming and J lost 6 bases, with 9 bases between them. In germline, CDR1 is ENHRY, CDR2 SYGVKD. CDR3 protein: CAISESTTFEQYF. CDR3 DNA sequence: TGTGCCATCAGTGAGTCGACCACATTCGAGCAGTACTTC.

V is TRBV5-1 and J is TRBJ1-2; D is uncertain. The CDR3 runs 14 residues. Trimming shortened V by 5 bases and J by 1 base, and 12 bases separated the two germline ends. Germline CDR1 is SGHRS and CDR2 is YFSETQ. The CDR3 sequence is CASSSGEVNYGYTF. The CDR3 bases are TGCGCCAGCAGTTCCGGGGAGGTTAACTATGGCTACACCTTC.

The V gene is TRBV6-1, the J gene TRBJ1-2; no definite D call. V was cut by 2 bases and J by 4 bases, with 8 bases left in between. The length of the CDR3 is 13 residues. Germline lookup yields CDR1 MNHNS and CDR2 SASEGT. This CDR3 is CASSESNIYGYTF. The CDR3 bases are TGTGCCAGCAGTGAAAGCAACATCTATGGCTACACCTTC.